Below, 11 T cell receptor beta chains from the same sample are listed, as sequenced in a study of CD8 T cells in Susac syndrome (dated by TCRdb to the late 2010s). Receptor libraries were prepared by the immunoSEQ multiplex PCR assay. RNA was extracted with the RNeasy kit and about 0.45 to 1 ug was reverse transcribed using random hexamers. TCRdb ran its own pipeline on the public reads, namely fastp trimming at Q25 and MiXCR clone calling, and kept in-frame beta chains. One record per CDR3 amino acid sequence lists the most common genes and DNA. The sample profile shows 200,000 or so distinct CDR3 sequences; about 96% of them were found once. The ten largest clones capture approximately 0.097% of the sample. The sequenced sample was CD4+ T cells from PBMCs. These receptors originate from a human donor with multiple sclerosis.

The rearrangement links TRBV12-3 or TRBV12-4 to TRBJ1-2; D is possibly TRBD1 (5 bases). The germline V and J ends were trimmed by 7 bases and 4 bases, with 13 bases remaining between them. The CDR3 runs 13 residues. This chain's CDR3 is CASTPLGAYGYTF. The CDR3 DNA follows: TGTGCCAGCACCCCCCTCGGGGCCTATGGCTACACCTTC.

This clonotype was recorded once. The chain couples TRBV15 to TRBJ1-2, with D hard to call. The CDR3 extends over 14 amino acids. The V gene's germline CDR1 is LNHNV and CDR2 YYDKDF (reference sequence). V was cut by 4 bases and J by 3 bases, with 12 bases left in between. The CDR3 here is CATSTRRVDYGYTF. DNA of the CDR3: TGTGCCACCAGCACCCGTAGGGTGGACTATGGCTACACCTTC.

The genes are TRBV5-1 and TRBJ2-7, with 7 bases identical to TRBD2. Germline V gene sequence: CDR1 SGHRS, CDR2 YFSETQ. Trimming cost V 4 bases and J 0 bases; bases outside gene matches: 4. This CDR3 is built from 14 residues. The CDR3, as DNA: TGCGCCAGCAGCGGTCTAGCGGACTCCTACGAGCAGTACTTC. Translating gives CASSGLADSYEQYF.

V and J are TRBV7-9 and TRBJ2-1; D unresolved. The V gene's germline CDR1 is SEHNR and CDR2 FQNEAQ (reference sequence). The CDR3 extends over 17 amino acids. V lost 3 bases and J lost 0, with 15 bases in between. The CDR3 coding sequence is TGTGCCAGCAGCTTCGTGACCAACTACCTCTCCTACAATGAGCAGTTCTTC. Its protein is CASSFVTNYLSYNEQFF.

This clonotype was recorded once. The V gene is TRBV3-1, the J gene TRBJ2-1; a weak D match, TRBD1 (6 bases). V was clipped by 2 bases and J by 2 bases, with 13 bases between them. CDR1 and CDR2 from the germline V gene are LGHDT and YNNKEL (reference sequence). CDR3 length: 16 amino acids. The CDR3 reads CASSQLGRGTYNEQFF. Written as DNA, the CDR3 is TGTGCCAGCAGCCAATTGGGCAGGGGTACCTACAATGAGCAGTTCTTC.

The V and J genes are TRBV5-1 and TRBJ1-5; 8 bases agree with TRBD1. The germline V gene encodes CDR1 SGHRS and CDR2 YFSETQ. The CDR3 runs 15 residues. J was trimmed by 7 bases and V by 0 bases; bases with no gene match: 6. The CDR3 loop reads CASSLGGQGGQPQHF. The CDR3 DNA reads TGCGCCAGCAGCTTGGGCGGACAGGGCGGACAGCCCCAGCATTTT.

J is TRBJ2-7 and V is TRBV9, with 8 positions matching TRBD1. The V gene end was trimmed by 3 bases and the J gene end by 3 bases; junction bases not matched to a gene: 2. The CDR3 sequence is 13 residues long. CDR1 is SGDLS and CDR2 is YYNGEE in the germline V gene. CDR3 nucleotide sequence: TGTGCCAGCAGCGGGGGACAGGACTACGAGCAGTACTTC. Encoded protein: CASSGGQDYEQYF.

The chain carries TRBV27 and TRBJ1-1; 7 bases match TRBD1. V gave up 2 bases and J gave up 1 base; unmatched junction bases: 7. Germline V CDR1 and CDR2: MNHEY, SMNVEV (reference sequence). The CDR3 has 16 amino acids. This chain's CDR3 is CASSLTPGQRNTEAFF. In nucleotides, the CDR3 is TGTGCCAGCAGTTTAACCCCGGGACAGAGGAACACTGAAGCTTTCTTT.

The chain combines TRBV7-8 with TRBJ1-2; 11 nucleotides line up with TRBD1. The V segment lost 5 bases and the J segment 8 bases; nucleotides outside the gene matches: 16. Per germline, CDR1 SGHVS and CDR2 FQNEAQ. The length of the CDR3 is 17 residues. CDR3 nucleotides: TGTGCCAGCAGCACCACCCGGGACAGGGGGGCCCCCGGAGGCTACACCTTC. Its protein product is CASSTTRDRGAPGGYTF. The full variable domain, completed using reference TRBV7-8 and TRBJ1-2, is GAGVSQSPRYKVAKRGQDVALRCDPISGHVSLFWYQQALGQGPEFLTYFQNEAQLDKSGLPSDRFFAERPEGSVSTLKIQRTQQEDSAVYLCASSTTRDRGAPGGYTFGSGTRLTVV.

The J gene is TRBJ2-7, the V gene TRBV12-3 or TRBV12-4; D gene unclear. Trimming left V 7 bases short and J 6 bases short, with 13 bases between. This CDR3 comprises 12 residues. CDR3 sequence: CASTKGTGEQYF. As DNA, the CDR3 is TGTGCCAGCACCAAGGGAACGGGCGAGCAGTACTTC.

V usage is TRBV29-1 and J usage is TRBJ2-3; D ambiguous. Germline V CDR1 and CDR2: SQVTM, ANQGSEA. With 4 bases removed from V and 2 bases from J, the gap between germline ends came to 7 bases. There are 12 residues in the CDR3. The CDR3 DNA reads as TGCAGCGTTGGCCAGCTCACAGATACGCAGTATTTT. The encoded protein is CSVGQLTDTQYF.